Given below is one T cell receptor (beta chain) in context. TCRdb re-called the 5' RACE reads through MiXCR, storing one row per CDR3 protein. The table shows about 340,000 distinct CDR3 sequences, with around 15% occurring only once. Deletions cut 0 bases from V and 10 bases from J, with 4 bases between. The CDR3 spans 11 residues. From germline, CDR1 is MGHRA and CDR2 YSYEKL. The data originate from a study of CD8 T cells in ankylosing spondylitis. Sequencing used blood, either unsorted or a sorted T cell fraction (not recorded which). J is TRBJ2-1 and V is TRBV4-1; unclear D gene. The receptor's source is a male donor with ankylosing spondylitis or in good health (not recorded which). CDR3 sequence: CASSQDGEQFF. CDR3 DNA sequence: TGCGCCAGCAGCCAAGATGGGGAGCAGTTCTTC.